This T cell receptor beta chain came from a study of blood T cells in healthy people across ages (dated by TCRdb to between 2015 and 2016). The study in broad terms: Template switching captured roughly one uniquely barcoded TCR beta cDNA molecule per two T cells in model experiments. To track age-related changes in TCR beta repertoire diversity, the study relied on deep sequencing normalized with unique cDNA molecular identifiers. The donors were divided into four age groups: young (average around 15 years), middle-aged (about 40), aged (62) and long-lived (around 80). To avoid experimental bias, donors of different ages were spread randomly across the sequencing lanes. Two additional independent replicas of 1 million unique cDNA reads from the same blood draw were analyzed for two donors (one aged 18 to 30 and one aged 80 or older). The study at large found these results: A strong correlation was found between observed TCR beta diversity and the percentage of naive T cells measured by flow cytometry. Because profiling used bulk unsorted PBMCs, naive and antigen-experienced compartments could not be compared conclusively. Compared with the aged group, the long-lived group had more naive CD4+ T cells, fewer expanded clones and increased TCR diversity, suggesting age selection. Observed TCR beta diversity per million T cells fell roughly linearly with age, and a significant reduction was already apparent by age around 36. The CMV infection status of donors was not known, potentially confounding age-related changes in expanded clonotypes. Estimates of total diversity from one million sequenced T cells were regarded as lower bounds and underestimates.

The CDR3, from cysteine to phenylalanine, totals 13 residues. The DNA shown is the 39-base CDR3, in frame from base 1. V is reduced by 5 bases and J by 6 bases, leaving a spacing of 13 bases between them. CDR1 MNHEY and CDR2 SVGAGI are derived from the germline V gene. Systemically healthy Caucasian individuals from Russia, some 40 in total and aged about 6 to 90 years, were included as donors. Each donor gave 8 to 10 milliliters of peripheral blood, drawn into EDTA-treated Vacutainer tubes. Ficoll-Paque density-gradient centrifugation was used to isolate PBMCs, with at least 6.5 million per sample. Trizol reagent was used to extract total RNA from PBMCs, with at least 5.5 micrograms per sample. Naive CD45RAhigh/CD27high T cell percentages were measured by flow cytometry on a PBMC aliquot from every donor. A note on this clonotype: The antigen it recognizes is unknown. Base qualities are missing; no much larger clone stands one base away.

To prepare the library, 5' RACE was applied. The instrument was an Illumina HiSeq 2500. The second PCR ran for about 7 to 11 cycles and used a J-beta primer mix along with a sample-barcoded 5' primer. A template-switch 5' adaptor carrying 12 random nucleotides introduced a unique molecular identifier onto each TCR beta cDNA molecule. Each sample yielded at least 2.5 million CDR3-containing paired-end reads. First-strand cDNA synthesis was performed from all RNA using the Mint cDNA synthesis kit, with priming by a TRBC-specific oligonucleotide. All cDNA was treated with uracil-DNA glycosylase and then went through a first 18-cycle PCR with the universal primers M1SS and BC2_uni_R. The study's own analysis went as follows. Normalization of each sample was performed by random selection of 1 million high-quality reads, each carrying a distinct molecular identifier. Reads sharing molecular identifiers were discarded rather than binned into consensus sequences. MiTCR, with a Q25 quality threshold and the strictest error-elimination algorithm, was used for CDR3 identification, clonotype clustering and error correction. A nonparametric unseen species model with Euler transformation was used to estimate a lower bound on total TCR beta diversity. TCRdb reworked the public reads: Q25 trimming with fastp, MiXCR clone assembly, productive beta chains retained. One record per CDR3 amino acid sequence lists the most common genes and DNA. None of the V and J calls come from the authors' own analysis; TCRdb made them. The sample data list about 1,600,000 distinct CDR3 sequences, and roughly 45% of these were observed just once. Approximately 7.9% of the sample belongs to the ten largest clones.

The sample consisted of blood. Recombination joined TRBV6-5 with TRBJ1-2, with a tentative D gene TRBD1 over 5 matching bases. This sequence originates from a woman aged 18-29 years in good health. The DNA reads as follows: TGTGCCAGCAGTAAGGGGCCGGGGGATGGCTACACCTTC. This sequence encodes CASSKGPGDGYTF.